This TCR beta chain derives from a study of blood T cell repertoires in COVID-19. Germline V lookup: CDR1 SEHNR, CDR2 FQNEAQ (reference sequence). J was trimmed by 5 bases and V by 4 bases; bases with no gene match: 5. This CDR3 spans 15 amino acids. Using immunoSEQ multiplex PCR, the repertoire was profiled, and TCRdb retains in-frame clones only, with some absent. Seen here are under 200,000 clones, approximately 92% observed once, and the top ten hold 0.45% to 0.65%. The V and J genes are TRBV7-9 and TRBJ2-7; TRBD2 agrees at 13 bases. Sequencing was performed on peripheral blood. This TCR was recovered from a man between 50 and 59 years old with acute or convalescent COVID-19. The CDR3 nucleotides read TGTGCCAGCAGCTCTGCAGGGACTAGCGGGAACGAGCAGTACTTC. Residues: CASSSAGTSGNEQYF.